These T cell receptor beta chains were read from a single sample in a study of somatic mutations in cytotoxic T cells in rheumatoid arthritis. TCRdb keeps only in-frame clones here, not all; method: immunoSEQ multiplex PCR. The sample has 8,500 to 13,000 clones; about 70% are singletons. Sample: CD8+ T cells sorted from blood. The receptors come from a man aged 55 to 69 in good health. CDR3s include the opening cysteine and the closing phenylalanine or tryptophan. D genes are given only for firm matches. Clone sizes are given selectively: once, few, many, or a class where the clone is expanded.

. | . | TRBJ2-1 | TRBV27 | CASSLSATNEQFF | TGTGCCAGCAGTTTATCCGCTACCAATGAGCAGTTCTTC
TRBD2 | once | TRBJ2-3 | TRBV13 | CASSSWTSGVADTQYF | TGTGCCAGCAGCTCTTGGACTAGCGGGGTCGCCGATACGCAGTATTTT
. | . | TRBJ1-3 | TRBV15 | CATSRDREGTGNTIYF | TGTGCCACCAGCAGAGATCGGGAAGGGACTGGAAACACCATATATTTT
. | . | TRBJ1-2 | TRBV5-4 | CASSRQRANYGYTF | TGTGCCAGCAGCCGACAGAGAGCTAACTATGGCTACACCTTC
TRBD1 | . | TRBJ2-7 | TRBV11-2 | CASSLGTGGYEQYF | TGTGCCAGCAGCTTGGGGACAGGGGGCTACGAGCAGTACTTC
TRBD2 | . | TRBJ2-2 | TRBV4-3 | CASSQDRTSGRNTGELFF | TGCGCCAGCAGCCAAGATCGAACTAGCGGGAGGAACACCGGGGAGCTGTTTTTT
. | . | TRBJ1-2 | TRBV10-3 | CAISESANYGYTF | TGTGCCATCAGTGAGTCGGCTAACTATGGCTACACCTTC
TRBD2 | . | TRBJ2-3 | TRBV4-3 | CASSQGPGLVPDTQYF | TGCGCCAGCAGCCAGGGCCCGGGACTAGTCCCAGATACGCAGTATTTT
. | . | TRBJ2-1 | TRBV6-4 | CASSKEGGSYNEQFF | TGTGCCAGCAGTAAAGAGGGCGGCTCCTACAATGAGCAGTTCTTC
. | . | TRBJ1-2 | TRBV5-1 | CASSWGDAYGYTF | TGCGCCAGCAGCTGGGGAGACGCTTACGGCTACACCTTC
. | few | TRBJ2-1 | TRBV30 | CAWRGREIYNEQFF | TGTGCCTGGAGGGGACGGGAGATCTACAATGAGCAGTTCTTC
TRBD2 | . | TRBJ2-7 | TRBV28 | CASSSPGTSGIKYEQYF | TGTGCCAGCAGCAGCCCCGGGACTAGCGGTATAAAGTACGAGCAGTACTTC
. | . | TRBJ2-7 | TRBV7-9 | CASSLSFGYEQYF | TGTGCCAGCAGCTTATCATTCGGCTACGAGCAGTACTTC